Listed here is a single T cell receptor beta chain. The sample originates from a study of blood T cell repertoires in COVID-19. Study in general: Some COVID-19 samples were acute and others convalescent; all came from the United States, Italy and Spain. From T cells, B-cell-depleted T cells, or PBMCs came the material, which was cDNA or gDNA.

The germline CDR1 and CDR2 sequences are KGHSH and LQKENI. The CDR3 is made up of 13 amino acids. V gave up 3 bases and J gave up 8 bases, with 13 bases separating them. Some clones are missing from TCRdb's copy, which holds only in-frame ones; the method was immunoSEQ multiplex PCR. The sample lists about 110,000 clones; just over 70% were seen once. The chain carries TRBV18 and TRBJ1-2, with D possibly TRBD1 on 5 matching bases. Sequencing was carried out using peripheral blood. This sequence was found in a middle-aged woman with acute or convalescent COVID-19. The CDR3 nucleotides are TGTGCCAGCTCACCCACAGGTCAGAACGGCTACACCTTC. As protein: CASSPTGQNGYTF.